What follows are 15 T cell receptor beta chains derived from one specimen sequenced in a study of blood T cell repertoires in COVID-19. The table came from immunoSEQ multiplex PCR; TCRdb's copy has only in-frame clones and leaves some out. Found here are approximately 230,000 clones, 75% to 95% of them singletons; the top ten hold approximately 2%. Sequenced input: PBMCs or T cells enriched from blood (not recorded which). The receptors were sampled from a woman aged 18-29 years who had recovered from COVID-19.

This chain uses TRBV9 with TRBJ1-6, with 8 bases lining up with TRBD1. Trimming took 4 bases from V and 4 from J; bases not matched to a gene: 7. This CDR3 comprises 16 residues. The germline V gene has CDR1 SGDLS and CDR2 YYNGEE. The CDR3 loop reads CASSQNRGEYNSPLHF. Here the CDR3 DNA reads TGTGCCAGCAGCCAAAACAGGGGGGAATATAATTCACCCCTCCACTTT.

CDR3 sequence: CASRSAGGNEQFF. The CDR3 region has the DNA TGTGCCAGCAGGTCAGCGGGTGGTAATGAGCAGTTCTTC. The chain recombines TRBV4-2 with TRBJ2-1, with D maybe TRBD2 (6 bases). The V and J ends lost 6 bases and 7 bases respectively, with 13 bases between them. CDR3 length: 13 residues. CDR1 and CDR2 from the germline V gene are LGHNA and YNFKEQ.

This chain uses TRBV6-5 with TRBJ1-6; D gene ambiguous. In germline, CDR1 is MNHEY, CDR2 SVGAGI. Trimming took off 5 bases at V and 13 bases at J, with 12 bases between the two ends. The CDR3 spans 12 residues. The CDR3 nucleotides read TGTGCCAGCAGTACCCCAACGGTTCCCCTCCACTTT. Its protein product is CASSTPTVPLHF.

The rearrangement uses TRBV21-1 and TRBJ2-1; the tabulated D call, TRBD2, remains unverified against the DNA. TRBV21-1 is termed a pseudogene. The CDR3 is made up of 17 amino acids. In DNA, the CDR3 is TGTGCCAGCATTCCCAGACCCGGGGGATCCCCCTACAATGAGCAGTTCTTC. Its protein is CASIPRPGGSPYNEQFF.

This CDR3 reads CASSSAGASGNTIYF. The CDR3 DNA reads as TGTGCCAGCAGCTCGGCGGGGGCGAGTGGAAACACCATATATTTT. The J gene is TRBJ1-3, the V gene TRBV7-9; perhaps TRBD1 as D (6 bases). This CDR3 region has 15 residues. Trimming removed 4 bases from V and 3 bases from J, with 13 bases in between. Germline CDR1 SEHNR, CDR2 FQNEAQ (reference sequence).

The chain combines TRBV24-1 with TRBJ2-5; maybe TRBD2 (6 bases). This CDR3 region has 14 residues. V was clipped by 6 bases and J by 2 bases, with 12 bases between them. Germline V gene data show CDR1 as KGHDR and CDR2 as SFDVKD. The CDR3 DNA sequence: TGTGCCACCAGTCTGGGGAGGAGGCAAGAGACCCAGTACTTC. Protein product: CATSLGRRQETQYF.

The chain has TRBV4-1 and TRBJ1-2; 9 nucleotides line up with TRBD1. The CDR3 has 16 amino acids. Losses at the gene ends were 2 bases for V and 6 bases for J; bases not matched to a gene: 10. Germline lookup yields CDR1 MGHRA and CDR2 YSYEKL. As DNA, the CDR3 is TGCGCCAGCAGCCAACCTGCAAGAGACAGGGGGAATGGCTACACCTTC. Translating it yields CASSQPARDRGNGYTF.

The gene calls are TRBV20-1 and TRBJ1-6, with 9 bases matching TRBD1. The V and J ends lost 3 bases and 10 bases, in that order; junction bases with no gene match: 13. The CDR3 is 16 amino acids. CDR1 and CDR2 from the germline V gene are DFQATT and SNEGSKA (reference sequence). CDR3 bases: TGCAGTGCTAGTAAACAGGGGGCCAGCCTTTGGTCACCCCTCCACTTT. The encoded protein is CSASKQGASLWSPLHF.

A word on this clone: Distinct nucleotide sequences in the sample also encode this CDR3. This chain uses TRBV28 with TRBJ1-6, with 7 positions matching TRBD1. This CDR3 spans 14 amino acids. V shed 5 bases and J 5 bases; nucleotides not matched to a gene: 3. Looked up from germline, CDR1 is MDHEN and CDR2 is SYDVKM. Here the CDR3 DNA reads TGTGCCAGCAGTCTCACAGGGGATAATTCACCCCTCCACTTT. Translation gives CASSLTGDNSPLHF. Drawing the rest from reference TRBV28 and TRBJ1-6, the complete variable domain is DVKVTQSSRYLVKRTGEKVFLECVQDMDHENMFWYRQDPGLGLRLIYFSYDVKMKEKGDIPEGYSVSREKKERFSLILESASTNQTSMYLCASSLTGDNSPLHFGNGTRLTVT.

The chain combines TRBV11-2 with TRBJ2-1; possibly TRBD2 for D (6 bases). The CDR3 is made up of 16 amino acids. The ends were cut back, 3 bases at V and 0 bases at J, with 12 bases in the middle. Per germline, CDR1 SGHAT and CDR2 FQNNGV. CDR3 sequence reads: CASSFISGSSYNEQFF. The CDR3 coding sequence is TGTGCCAGCAGCTTTATTTCCGGGAGCTCCTACAATGAGCAGTTCTTC. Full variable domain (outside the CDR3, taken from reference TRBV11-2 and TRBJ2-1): EAGVAQSPRYKIIEKRQSVAFWCNPISGHATLYWYQQILGQGPKLLIQFQNNGVVDDSQLPKDRFSAERLKGVDSTLKIQPAKLEDSAVYLCASSFISGSSYNEQFFGPGTRLTVL.

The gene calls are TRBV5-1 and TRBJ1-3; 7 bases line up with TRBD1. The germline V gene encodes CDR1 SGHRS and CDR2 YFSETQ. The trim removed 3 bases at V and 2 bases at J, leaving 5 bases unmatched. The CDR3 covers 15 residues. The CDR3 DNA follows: TGCGCCAGCAGCTCTACAGGGGACCCTGGAAACACCATATATTTT. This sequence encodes CASSSTGDPGNTIYF.

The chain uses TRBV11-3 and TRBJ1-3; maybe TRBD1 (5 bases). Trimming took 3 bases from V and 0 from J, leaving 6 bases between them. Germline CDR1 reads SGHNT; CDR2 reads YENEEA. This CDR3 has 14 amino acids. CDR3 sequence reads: CASSLGLSGNTIYF. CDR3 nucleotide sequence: TGTGCCAGCAGCTTGGGGCTCTCTGGAAACACCATATATTTT. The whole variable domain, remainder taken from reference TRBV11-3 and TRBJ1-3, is EAGVVQSPRYKIIEKKQPVAFWCNPISGHNTLYWYLQNLGQGPELLIRYENEEAVDDSQLPKDRFSAERLKGVDSTLKIQPAELGDSAVYLCASSLGLSGNTIYFGEGSWLTVV.

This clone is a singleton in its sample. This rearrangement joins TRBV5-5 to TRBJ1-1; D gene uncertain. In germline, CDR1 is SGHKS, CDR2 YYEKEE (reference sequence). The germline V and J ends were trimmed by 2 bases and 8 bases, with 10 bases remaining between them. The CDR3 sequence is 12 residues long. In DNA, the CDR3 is TGTGCCAGCAGCTTAACAAATTCGGAAGCTTTCTTT. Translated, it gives CASSLTNSEAFF.

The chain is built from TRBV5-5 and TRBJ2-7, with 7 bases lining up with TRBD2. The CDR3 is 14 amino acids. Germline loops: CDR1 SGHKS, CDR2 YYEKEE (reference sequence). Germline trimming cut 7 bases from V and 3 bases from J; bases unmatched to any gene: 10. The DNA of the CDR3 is TGTGCCAGCGGGCTAGGGCGGGGGAGCTACGAGCAGTACTTC. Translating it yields CASGLGRGSYEQYF.

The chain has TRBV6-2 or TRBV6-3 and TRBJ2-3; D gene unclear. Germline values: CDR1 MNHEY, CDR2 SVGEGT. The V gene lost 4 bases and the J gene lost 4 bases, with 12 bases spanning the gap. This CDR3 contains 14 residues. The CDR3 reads CASSSSESSDTQYF. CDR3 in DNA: TGTGCCAGCAGTTCATCGGAGAGTTCAGATACGCAGTATTTT.